This T cell receptor (beta chain) was documented in a study of T-cell reconstitution after alpha-beta-depleted transplantation in children. Findings and caveats of the study: Surviving recipient T cells and intrathymic progenitors accounted for some patients' high TCRbeta diversity at day 60. At the one-year point after transplant, T-cell counts and TCRbeta diversity were found to come mostly from T cells that had been newly produced. Alpha-beta T cells present about two months after transplant were reported to originate from several hundred expanded graft clones.

This clonotype was counted a few times. The antigen remains undetermined. Preparing the TCRbeta library involved the use of unique molecular identifiers. TCRdb re-derived calls from the PCR reads in MiXCR, one entry per CDR3 protein. The data hold approximately 630,000 distinct CDR3 sequences, with around 14% observed a single time. Germline CDR1 reads LGHDT; CDR2 reads YNNKEL (reference sequence). V lost 1 base, J lost 2 bases, and 8 bases stayed unmatched. The CDR3 spans 17 residues. The material was PBMCs, obtained before TCRalphabeta/CD19-depleted stem cell transplant. This receptor was identified in a girl between 2 and 10 years old with congenital amegakaryocytic thrombocytopenia, due to receive a stem cell transplant. This sequence joins TRBV3-1 and TRBJ2-7; TRBD2 agrees at 10 bases. For the CDR3, the DNA is TGTGCCAGCAGCCAAGCCCCCGGACTAGCGGTTACCTACGAGCAGTACTTC. Its translation: CASSQAPGLAVTYEQYF.